Below are 20 T cell receptor beta chains sequenced from a single sample in a study of T cell repertoires in cytomegalovirus infection. Antigen specificity for these receptors is unknown. TCRdb itself ran the reads through MiXCR, one entry per CDR3 protein. The table lists some 500,000 distinct CDR3 sequences, about 39% of them singletons. The sample was cultured PBMCs, taken from culture after CMV antigen stimulation. The source of these receptors is a human donor in good health (CMV status not recorded). Some clones in this sample may be carry-over from other donors' samples.

In this sample, this clonotype turned up a few times. This chain uses TRBV7-8 with TRBJ2-3; 10 bases line up with TRBD2. CDR1 and CDR2 from the germline V gene are SGHVS and FQNEAQ. V lost 4 bases, J lost 0 bases, and 7 bases stayed unmatched. This CDR3 comprises 17 residues. This CDR3 is CASSSTLAGTSTDTQYF. CDR3 DNA: TGTGCCAGCAGCTCCACACTAGCGGGGACTAGCACAGATACGCAGTATTTT.

This clonotype has a single count. The chain links TRBV20-1 to TRBJ2-7; D possibly corresponds to TRBD2 (5 bases). The V and J ends lost 5 bases and 3 bases respectively, with 14 bases between them. Germline CDR1 reads DFQATT; CDR2 reads SNEGSKA (reference sequence). This CDR3 contains 13 residues. CDR3 nucleotide sequence: TGCAGTGCTCGCCACGCACGGGGCTACGAGCAGTACTTC. Protein sequence: CSARHARGYEQYF.

This clonotype was picked up one time. This chain uses TRBV6-5 with TRBJ2-3; D remains unclear. The CDR3 has 11 residues. The germline CDR1 and CDR2 sequences are MNHEY and SVGAGI. V was pared by 10 bases and J by 6 bases, with 11 bases between. CDR3 nucleotide sequence: TGTGCCACCCGCCGGCGGGATACGCAGTATTTT. Translation gives CATRRRDTQYF.

This clonotype came up many times. This chain links TRBV7-2 with TRBJ2-5; perhaps TRBD1 as D (6 bases). The CDR3 runs to 15 residues. Germline V gene data show CDR1 as SGHTA and CDR2 as FQGNSA. V dropped 3 bases and J dropped 4 bases, with 15 bases sitting between them. CDR3 in amino acids: CASSLGRGRLETQYF. CDR3 bases: TGTGCCAGCAGCTTGGGCAGGGGAAGGTTAGAGACCCAGTACTTC.

The chain employs TRBV6-2 or TRBV6-3 and TRBJ2-5, with TRBD2 matching 7 bases. CDR1 and CDR2 from the germline V gene are MNHEY and SVGEGT. The length of the CDR3 is 16 residues. V lost 4 bases and J lost 2; bases outside the gene matches: 10. Written as DNA, the CDR3 is TGTGCCAGCAGTTCCCGACGGCCTAGCGGTCAAGAGACCCAGTACTTC. Translation gives CASSSRRPSGQETQYF.

V and J are TRBV7-6 and TRBJ2-3, with 9 bases fitting TRBD1. The CDR3 has 17 residues. With V trimmed by 5 bases and J by 5 bases, 14 bases remained unmatched. The germline V gene encodes CDR1 SGHVS and CDR2 FNYEAQ. For the CDR3, the DNA is TGTGCCAGCAGCCTCAAACTCTGGACAGGGGCGGGAGATACGCAGTATTTT. Protein sequence: CASSLKLWTGAGDTQYF.

The V gene is TRBV28, the J gene TRBJ1-1; 7 nucleotides line up with TRBD1. Germline lookup yields CDR1 MDHEN and CDR2 SYDVKM. Unmatched junction bases numbered 6, after V lost 3 bases and J lost 2 bases. This CDR3 region has 15 residues. Here the CDR3 reads CASSLNRGLNTEAFF. The CDR3 coding sequence is TGTGCCAGCAGTTTGAACAGGGGATTAAACACTGAAGCTTTCTTT.

The rearrangement joins TRBV19 to TRBJ1-5, with D tentatively TRBD1 (6 bases). V was clipped by 1 base and J by 6 bases, with 10 bases between them. The CDR3 loop spans 14 amino acids. Germline lookup yields CDR1 LNHDA and CDR2 SQIVND (reference sequence). The CDR3 spells CASSIGGGPQPQHF. In nucleotides, the CDR3 is TGTGCCAGTAGTATAGGGGGGGGGCCTCAGCCCCAGCATTTT.

The chain recombines TRBV7-8 with TRBJ1-1; D unclear. The CDR3 is 12 residues long. Trimming removed 4 bases from V and 11 bases from J, with 14 bases in between. Germline values: CDR1 SGHVS, CDR2 FQNEAQ. This CDR3 reads CASSSRVSPAFF. In nucleotides, the CDR3 is TGTGCCAGCAGCTCTCGAGTAAGTCCCGCTTTCTTT.

The gene calls are TRBV6-2 or TRBV6-3 and TRBJ2-5, with unresolved D. This CDR3 spans 11 amino acids. With 7 bases removed from V and 3 bases from J, the gap between germline ends came to 6 bases. The V gene's germline CDR1 is MNHEY and CDR2 SVGEGT. The CDR3 coding sequence is TGTGCCAGCACCTCAGAAGAGACCCAGTACTTC. Residues: CASTSEETQYF.

This clonotype was detected a few times. The chain joins TRBV19 to TRBJ2-7; TRBD1 agrees at 8 bases. The CDR3 sequence is 14 residues long. J gave up 2 bases and V 5 bases, and 5 bases lay outside the gene matches. Germline V gene sequence: CDR1 LNHDA, CDR2 SQIVND (reference sequence). CDR3 sequence: CASSVRRGPYEQYF. CDR3 coding DNA: TGTGCCAGTAGTGTCCGCAGGGGGCCCTACGAGCAGTACTTC.

The chain combines TRBV11-2 with TRBJ2-3; D possibly uses TRBD1 or TRBD2 (5 bases each). V lost 5 bases to trimming and J lost 1 base, with 16 bases between them. Germline-derived CDR1 and CDR2 are SGHAT and FQNNGV. The CDR3 spans 16 residues. The CDR3 DNA reads TGTGCCAGCAGCACGTTCACGGGACGGGGCACAGATACGCAGTATTTT. Translation gives CASSTFTGRGTDTQYF.

The CDR3 region is CAISESWGQRAVQETQYF. In nucleotides, the CDR3 is TGTGCCATCAGTGAGTCATGGGGACAGAGGGCCGTACAAGAGACCCAGTACTTC. The chain joins TRBV10-3 to TRBJ2-5, with TRBD1 identical over 7 bases. CDR3 size: 18 residues. Per the germline V gene, CDR1 is ENHRY and CDR2 is SYGVKD. V trimming: 0 bases; J trimming: 2 bases; junction bases outside the gene matches: 12.

This chain connects TRBV7-4 to TRBJ2-3, with 7 bases lining up with TRBD1. Germline-derived CDR1 and CDR2 are SGHVT and SQSDAQ. The length of the CDR3 is 16 residues. Trimming took 4 bases from V and 0 from J; bases not matched to a gene: 7. CDR3 loop: CASSWPGQRSTDTQYF. The CDR3 DNA reads as TGTGCCAGCAGCTGGCCGGGACAGAGGAGCACAGATACGCAGTATTTT.

V is TRBV7-9 and J is TRBJ2-3; a weak D match, TRBD2 (6 bases). The CDR3 spans 12 residues. Germline loops: CDR1 SEHNR, CDR2 FQNEAQ (reference sequence). V lost 5 bases and J 8 bases, leaving 11 bases between the germline ends. CDR3 loop: CASSPGGVTQYF. The CDR3 DNA sequence: TGTGCCAGCAGCCCAGGCGGGGTTACGCAGTATTTT.

The J gene is TRBJ2-2, the V gene TRBV7-2; D uncertain. This CDR3 region has 12 residues. V shed 3 bases and J shed 9 bases, with 8 bases lying between them. CDR1 is SGHTA, CDR2 FQGNSA, per germline. The CDR3 nucleotides are TGTGCCAGCAGCTTGCCGCTCCGGGAGCTGTTTTTT. Its translation: CASSLPLRELFF. Drawing the rest from reference TRBV7-2 and TRBJ2-2, the complete variable domain is GAGVSQSPSNKVTEKGKDVELRCDPISGHTALYWYRQSLGQGLEFLIYFQGNSAPDKSGLPSDRFSAERTGGSVSTLTIQRTQQEDSAVYLCASSLPLRELFFGEGSRLTVL.

The chain has TRBV4-1 and TRBJ1-3; tentatively, D is TRBD1 (5 bases). From germline, CDR1 is MGHRA and CDR2 YSYEKL. This CDR3 is 19 amino acids long. The germline V and J ends were trimmed by 3 bases and 4 bases, with 25 bases remaining between them. CDR3 in amino acids: CASSQSYYGTGTRGNTIYF. CDR3 coding DNA: TGCGCCAGCAGCCAGTCCTACTACGGGACGGGGACGAGGGGAAACACCATATATTTT.

This clonotype was seen more than once but under ten times. This chain links TRBV7-2 with TRBJ2-5; 7 nucleotides match TRBD2. The CDR3 contains 15 residues. The V and J ends lost 6 bases and 2 bases, in that order; junction bases with no gene match: 9. Germline V gene lookup returns CDR1 SGHTA and CDR2 FQGNSA. For the CDR3, the DNA is TGTGCCAGCAGTCTAACTAGCGTACAACAAGAGACCCAGTACTTC. This translates into CASSLTSVQQETQYF.

This clonotype was observed many times. The chain couples TRBV7-2 to TRBJ1-1; D gene unclear. Germline CDR1 is SGHTA and CDR2 is FQGNSA. Trimming pared 5 bases from V and 4 bases from J, leaving 17 bases between. The CDR3 extends over 15 amino acids. CDR3 residues: CASSPVGPGGTEAFF. The DNA of the CDR3 is TGTGCCAGCAGCCCGGTGGGCCCGGGAGGCACTGAAGCTTTCTTT. The entire variable domain, with the rest obtained from reference TRBV7-2 and TRBJ1-1, is as follows: GAGVSQSPSNKVTEKGKDVELRCDPISGHTALYWYRQSLGQGLEFLIYFQGNSAPDKSGLPSDRFSAERTGGSVSTLTIQRTQQEDSAVYLCASSPVGPGGTEAFFGQGTRLTVV.

The chain couples TRBV20-1 to TRBJ2-3; D is undetermined. The germline CDR1 and CDR2 sequences are DFQATT and SNEGSKA (reference sequence). The CDR3 totals 12 residues. V was shortened by 0 bases and J by 5 bases, with 6 bases between the two germline ends. As DNA, the CDR3 is TGCAGTGCTAGAGACTACCGAGATACGCAGTATTTT. Amino acid sequence: CSARDYRDTQYF.